Sequencing of this T cell receptor (beta chain) was carried out in a study of cytomegalovirus exposure and HLA in healthy donors (dated by TCRdb to between 2016 and 2019). For the study in its entirety: According to a later analysis, one platform produced both the 100 to 150 validation repertoires and the 670 or so repertoires of the first cohort. The study was designed to test whether signatures of past pathogen exposure could be identified by cataloging public T cell receptors. In addition to the first cohort of roughly 700 subjects, a separate validation cohort of 120 different subjects was used. To predict cytomegalovirus infection status, the study combined high-throughput TCR immunosequencing, statistical association of individual TCRs with disease status, and machine learning.

Separate from the approximately 700-subject first cohort, the validation cohort of 120 subjects was the group to which the donors belonged. Taken from cysteine to phenylalanine, the CDR3 has 12 residues. The kept DNA is CDR3 alone, 36 bases in frame from the first base. The germline V gene gives CDR1 as MNHNS and CDR2 as SASEGT. The library relied on the immunoSEQ multiplex PCR assay. Per the original workflow: A statistical classification framework was built to diagnose cytomegalovirus status from the catalog of TCR beta chain sequences. TCRdb took over this immuneACCESS table, retaining in-frame rearrangements with V and J assigned. Such tables are incomplete; in checked studies, under half of the missing clones stem from an unresolved V gene, and the remainder is unexplained. V, J and clone size are taken as reported in that table, and D and trimming were inferred from the DNA itself. The sample table lists about 220,000 clones, about 93% of them with a count of one. The ten largest clones take up 1% to 1.2% of the sample.

General study outcomes and caveats: A few of the identified cytomegalovirus-associated TCR beta chains were confirmed in vitro to be specific for cytomegalovirus antigens. The authors suggested that the approach could potentially be generalized to other disease states and immunological phenotypes. In a later analysis, TCRs clustered in the first cohort were found to also tend to co-occur in the roughly 120 validation repertoires, with over 90% of cluster scores above 0. A later analysis had no HLA typing for the validation cohort, so co-occurrence there was scored across all 130 or so repertoires. Cytomegalovirus status was reported to be diagnosed by the classifier with high specificity and sensitivity in both the original and validation cohorts. Most TCR sequences were observed very rarely across donors, whereas some public TCRs were present in many individuals. The study listed 150 to 200 TCR beta chains as associated with cytomegalovirus.

In the case of this clone: The antigen this receptor binds is unknown. It has no much larger one-base neighbor in the sample; base qualities were not kept.

The chain couples TRBV6-1 to TRBJ2-7; 7 central bases correspond to TRBD2. Sequenced material: PBMCs. The receptor comes from a woman between 18 and 30 years old in good health and CMV-seronegative. The CDR3 loop reads CAWGGDWVEQYF. The DNA reads TGTGCATGGGGGGGGGATTGGGTCGAGCAGTACTTC.